This T cell receptor (beta chain) was sequenced for a study of naive and memory T cell subsets. Two oligonucleotides, mixed equimolar, formed the beta constant-region primer covering TRBC1 and TRBC2. The ligated cDNA underwent four PCR rounds using SP2 and nested alpha and beta constant-region primers. TCRdb reanalysed the UMI-ligation and nested PCR reads using MiXCR and keeps one entry per CDR3 protein. Of 80,000 or so distinct CDR3 sequences in the sample, around 9% were seen once. Germline V gene lookup returns CDR1 SNHLY and CDR2 FYNNEI. Trimming stripped 8 bases from V and 5 bases from J, with 12 bases between. This CDR3 is 12 amino acids long.

The J gene is TRBJ2-5, the V gene TRBV2; D possibly corresponds to TRBD2 (6 bases). Sequencing input: naive CD8+ T cells from blood. This TCR derives from a human donor in good health. In DNA, the CDR3 is TGTGCCAGCGTGGGGGGACGGGAGACCCAGTACTTC. Translating it yields CASVGGRETQYF.